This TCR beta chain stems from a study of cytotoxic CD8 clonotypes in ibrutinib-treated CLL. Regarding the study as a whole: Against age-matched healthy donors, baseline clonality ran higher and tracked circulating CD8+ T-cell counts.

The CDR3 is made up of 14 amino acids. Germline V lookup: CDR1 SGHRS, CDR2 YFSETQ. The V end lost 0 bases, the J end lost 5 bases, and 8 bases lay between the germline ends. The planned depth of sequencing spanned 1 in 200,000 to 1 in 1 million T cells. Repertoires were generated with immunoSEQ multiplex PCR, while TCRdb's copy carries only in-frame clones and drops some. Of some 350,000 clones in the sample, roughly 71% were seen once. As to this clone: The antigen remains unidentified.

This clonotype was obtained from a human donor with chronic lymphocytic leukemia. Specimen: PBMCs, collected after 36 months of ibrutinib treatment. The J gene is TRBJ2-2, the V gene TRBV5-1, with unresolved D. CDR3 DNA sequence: TGCGCCAGCAGCTTGGCTACAGTGACCGGGGAGCTGTTTTTT. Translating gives CASSLATVTGELFF.